This T cell receptor beta chain came from a study of T-cell reconstitution after alpha-beta-depleted transplantation in children. Study-wide results and limits: Recipient T cells and thymic progenitors that survived gave rise to the high TCRbeta diversity observed at day 60 in some patients. When one year had passed after transplant, most T-cell counts and diversity came from newly produced T cells. About two months after transplant, alpha-beta T cells reportedly came from several hundred expanded graft clones.

This clonotype was recorded many times. Its antigen is as yet unknown. Trimming removed 4 bases from V and 3 bases from J, with 10 bases in between. The CDR3 length is 14 residues. Germline-derived CDR1 and CDR2 are KGHDR and SFDVKD. Using unique molecular identifiers, the investigators prepared the TCRbeta library. Using its own MiXCR run on the PCR reads, TCRdb lists one record per CDR3 protein. The table includes 250,000 or so distinct CDR3 sequences, less than 9% detected once. This specimen was PBMCs, mostly from graft donor cells, taken 180 days after TCRalphabeta/CD19-depleted stem cell transplant. This chain links TRBV24-1 with TRBJ2-3; D unclear. This clonotype was sampled from a male patient under 18 who had a stem cell transplant for acute lymphoblastic leukemia, so the T cells may come from the graft donor. CDR3 loop: CATSDPGSTDTQYF. The DNA of the CDR3 is TGTGCCACCAGTGACCCGGGCTCGACAGATACGCAGTATTTT.